The 17 T cell receptor beta chains presented below share a single source sample, sequenced in a study of cytomegalovirus exposure and HLA in healthy donors. Primers for the PCR totalled 60 Vbeta and 13 Jbeta. Clones were sequenced by immunoSEQ multiplex PCR, and TCRdb holds only the in-frame ones, with some missing. The repertoire consists of roughly 120,000 clones, with less than 20% occurring once and the leading ten covering roughly 2%. Sequencing input: PBMCs. Every receptor here comes from a woman between 18 and 30 years old in good health and CMV-seronegative.

This clone was detected a few times. The rearrangement links TRBV27 to TRBJ2-4; 12 bases map to TRBD2. This CDR3 is 15 amino acids long. The germline V gene has CDR1 MNHEY and CDR2 SMNVEV (reference sequence). The ends lost 2 bases at V and 8 bases at J; junction bases unmatched: 4. The CDR3 protein is CASSLMTSGRDIQYF. CDR3 DNA sequence: TGTGCCAGCAGTTTAATGACTAGCGGGAGAGACATTCAGTACTTC.

This clone appeared a few times. This rearrangement joins TRBV7-9 to TRBJ1-2; a weak D match, TRBD1 (6 bases). This CDR3 comprises 16 residues. Trimming stripped 4 bases from V and 0 bases from J, with 15 bases between. Germline CDR1 reads SEHNR; CDR2 reads FQNEAQ (reference sequence). The CDR3 region is CASSSSTGISNYGYTF. The DNA for the CDR3 is TGTGCCAGCAGCTCATCCACAGGGATTTCTAACTATGGCTACACCTTC. The full variable domain, in which reference TRBV7-9 and TRBJ1-2 provide the parts outside the CDR3, is DTGVSQNPRHKITKRGQNVTFRCDPISEHNRLYWYRQTLGQGPEFLTYFQNEAQLEKSRLLSDRFSAERPKGSFSTLEIQRTEQGDSAMYLCASSSSTGISNYGYTFGSGTRLTVV.

This clone occurred a few times. This chain connects TRBV4-2 to TRBJ1-2, with D possibly matching TRBD1 (5 bases). V was pared by 0 bases and J by 4 bases, with 24 bases between. The CDR3 runs 19 residues. Per germline, CDR1 LGHNA and CDR2 YNFKEQ. The CDR3 DNA sequence: TGTGCCAGCAGCCAAGATCACGGGGGGGGACGGACCTTTTTCTATGGCTACACCTTC. Protein sequence: CASSQDHGGGRTFFYGYTF.

The chain carries TRBV5-1 and TRBJ2-1; D call uncertain. CDR3 length: 11 amino acids. Germline loops: CDR1 SGHRS, CDR2 YFSETQ. Trimming removed 4 bases at V and 5 bases at J, with 4 bases between. CDR3 bases: TGCGCCAGCAGCCTTAACAATGAGCAGTTCTTC. The encoded protein is CASSLNNEQFF.

This chain links TRBV21-1 with TRBJ2-7; the DNA was not compared with TRBD2, the D call given in the table. TRBV21-1 is described as a pseudogene. This CDR3 is built from 16 residues. The CDR3 here is CASSKNYRERCYEQYF. CDR3 DNA: TGTGCCAGCAGCAAAAATTATAGGGAGAGGTGCTACGAGCAGTACTTC.

This clone showed up just a few times. The rearrangement joins TRBV7-6 to TRBJ2-5, with unresolved D. The J call may not be correct, given that the DNA end is closer to TRBJ2-7. The CDR3 is 13 amino acids. CDR1 is SGHVS and CDR2 is FNYEAQ in the germline V gene. CDR3 sequence (DNA): TGTGCCAGCAGCCAAGGTCGTTGGGGCGAGCAGTACTTC. Translated, it gives CASSQGRWGEQYF.

This clone was found a few times. V gene TRBV6-1 combines with J gene TRBJ1-1; possibly TRBD1 for D (5 bases). With 2 bases removed from V and 7 bases from J, the gap between germline ends came to 14 bases. CDR1 and CDR2 from the germline V gene are MNHNS and SASEGT. The CDR3 has 14 residues. In DNA form, the CDR3 reads TGTGCCAGCAGTGAATTATTCAGGGCTGGTGAAGCTTTCTTT. Translated, it gives CASSELFRAGEAFF.

This clone was counted between two and nine times. The chain links TRBV29-1 to TRBJ1-2; TRBD1 matches at 7 bases. J was trimmed by 5 bases and V by 4 bases; bases with no gene match: 4. CDR1 is SQVTM, CDR2 ANQGSEA, per germline. The CDR3 totals 12 residues. CDR3 nucleotides: TGCAGCGTTGTCGGCAGGGGGTATGGCTACACCTTC. Protein: CSVVGRGYGYTF.

There are many counts of this clone. The CDR3 loop reads CASSQVAGGSTDTQYF. CDR3 nucleotides: TGCGCCAGCAGCCAAGTAGCGGGGGGGAGCACAGATACGCAGTATTTT. This chain uses TRBV4-3 with TRBJ2-3; TRBD2 agrees at 11 bases. Germline V gene data show CDR1 as LGHNA and CDR2 as YSLEER. This CDR3 spans 16 amino acids. Trimming at V came to 1 base and at J to 0 bases, leaving 0 bases not matched to a gene.

This clone was observed a handful of times. The chain couples TRBV6-1 to TRBJ1-2; 7 bases fit TRBD1. This CDR3 is 12 amino acids long. Looked up from germline, CDR1 is MNHNS and CDR2 is SASEGT. Trimming removed 6 bases from V and 4 bases from J; junction bases left unmatched: 2. CDR3 protein: CASRGTAYGYTF. For the CDR3, the DNA is TGTGCCAGCAGGGGGACAGCCTATGGCTACACCTTC.

The table lists this clone with a few counts. The conserved phenylalanine or tryptophan normally closing the CDR3 is absent here, so this likely arose from a read error. No DNA is shown, since the ends of the CDR3 on it are uncertain; the CDR3 is the one TCRdb lists. The gene calls are TRBV6-1 and TRBJ2-7; the table's D call of TRBD2 was not tested on the DNA. The CDR3 totals 12 residues, both ends included. CDR1 and CDR2 from the germline V gene are MNHNS and SASEGT. CDR3 sequence: CASSELAGRVMA.

This clone was counted between two and nine times. This chain links TRBV5-4 with TRBJ2-7, with 11 bases aligning to TRBD2. CDR3 length equals 16 residues. Germline V lookup: CDR1 SGHNT, CDR2 YYREEE (reference sequence). The J segment lost 5 bases and the V segment lost 1 base, leaving 8 bases of the junction unmatched. Here the CDR3 DNA reads TGTGCCAGCAGCTTGAGGCTAGCGGGGGGACGCGACGAGCAGTACTTC. Translation gives CASSLRLAGGRDEQYF. Using reference TRBV5-4 and TRBJ2-7 for the parts outside the CDR3, the full variable domain is ETGVTQSPTHLIKTRGQQVTLRCSSQSGHNTVSWYQQALGQGPQFIFQYYREEENGRGNFPPRFSGLQFPNYSSELNVNALELDDSALYLCASSLRLAGGRDEQYFGPGTRLTVT.

This clone was seen only a few times. The chain is built from TRBV9 and TRBJ2-5, with 9 bases matching TRBD1. V lost 3 bases to trimming and J lost 4 bases; unmatched junction nucleotides: 19. CDR3 length: 19 amino acids. The germline gives CDR1 SGDLS, CDR2 YYNGEE. Written as DNA, the CDR3 is TGTGCCAGCAGCGGAGGGAACCGGGACAGGGAAATTCGGGGAGAGACCCAGTACTTC. This sequence encodes CASSGGNRDREIRGETQYF.

This clone was detected a few times. V gene TRBV19 combines with J gene TRBJ2-5; 8 bases are shared with TRBD2. V lost 0 bases to trimming and J lost 3 bases; unmatched junction nucleotides: 6. This CDR3 spans 16 amino acids. The germline gives CDR1 LNHDA, CDR2 SQIVND (reference sequence). The CDR3 sequence: CASSIDRLAPEETQYF. The CDR3, as DNA: TGTGCCAGTAGTATAGATCGACTAGCGCCCGAAGAGACCCAGTACTTC. The full variable domain, in which reference TRBV19 and TRBJ2-5 provide the parts outside the CDR3, is DGGITQSPKYLFRKEGQNVTLSCEQNLNHDAMYWYRQDPGQGLRLIYYSQIVNDFQKGDIAEGYSVSREKKESFPLTVTSAQKNPTAFYLCASSIDRLAPEETQYFGPGTRLLVL.

This clone showed up just a few times. This sequence joins TRBV28 and TRBJ2-7; the D gene is possibly TRBD2 (6 bases). This CDR3 contains 14 residues. CDR1 and CDR2 (germline): MDHEN, SYDVKM. Trimming took 5 bases from V and 3 from J, leaving 14 bases between them. The CDR3, as DNA: TGTGCCAGCAGTACTACGGGACTGCTCTACGAGCAGTACTTC. It yields the protein CASSTTGLLYEQYF.

There are many counts of this clone. The chain has TRBV6-5 and TRBJ1-2; 8 bases agree with TRBD1. Trimming cost V 6 bases and J 8 bases; bases outside gene matches: 8. CDR3 size: 13 residues. Germline V gene data show CDR1 as MNHEY and CDR2 as SVGAGI. Here the CDR3 reads CASRPQGARGYTF. In DNA form, the CDR3 reads TGTGCCAGCAGACCCCAGGGGGCGAGAGGCTACACCTTC.

The chain carries TRBV28 and TRBJ1-4; 7 positions match TRBD1. The CDR3 sequence is 15 residues long. The J segment lost 8 bases and the V segment lost 5 bases, leaving 11 bases of the junction unmatched. CDR1 is MDHEN, CDR2 SYDVKM, per germline. The DNA of the CDR3 is TGTGCCAGCAGTCCCCGGACAGGACGGAGGGAAAAACTGTTTTTT. This encodes CASSPRTGRREKLFF.